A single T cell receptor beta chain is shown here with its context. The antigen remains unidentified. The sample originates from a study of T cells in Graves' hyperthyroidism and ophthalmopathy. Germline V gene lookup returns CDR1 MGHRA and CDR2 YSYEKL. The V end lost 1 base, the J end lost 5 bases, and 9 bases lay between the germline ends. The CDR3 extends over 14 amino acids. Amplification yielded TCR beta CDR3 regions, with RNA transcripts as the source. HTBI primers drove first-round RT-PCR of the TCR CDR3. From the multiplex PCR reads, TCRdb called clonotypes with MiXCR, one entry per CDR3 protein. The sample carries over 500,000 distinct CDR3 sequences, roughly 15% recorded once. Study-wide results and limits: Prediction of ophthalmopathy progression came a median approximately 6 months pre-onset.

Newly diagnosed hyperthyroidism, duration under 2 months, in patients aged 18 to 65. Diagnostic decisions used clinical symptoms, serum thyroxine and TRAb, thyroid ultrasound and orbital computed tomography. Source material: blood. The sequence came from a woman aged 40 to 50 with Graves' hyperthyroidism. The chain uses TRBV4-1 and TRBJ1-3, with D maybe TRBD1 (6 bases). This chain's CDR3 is CASSQGGARNTIYF. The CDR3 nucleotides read TGCGCCAGCAGCCAAGGGGGGGCGAGAAACACCATATATTTT.